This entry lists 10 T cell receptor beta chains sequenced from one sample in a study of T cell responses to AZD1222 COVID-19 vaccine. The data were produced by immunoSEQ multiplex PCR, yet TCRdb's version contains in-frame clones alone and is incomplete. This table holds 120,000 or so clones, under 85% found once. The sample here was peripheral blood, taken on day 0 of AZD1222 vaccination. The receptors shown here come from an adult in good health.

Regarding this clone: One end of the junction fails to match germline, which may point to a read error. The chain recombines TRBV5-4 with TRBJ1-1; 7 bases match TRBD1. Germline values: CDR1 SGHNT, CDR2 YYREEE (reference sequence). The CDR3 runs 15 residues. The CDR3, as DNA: TGTGCCGGCAGCTTGGACAGGACCCAGGGAAGGAAAGCTTTCTTT. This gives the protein CAGSLDRTQGRKAFF.

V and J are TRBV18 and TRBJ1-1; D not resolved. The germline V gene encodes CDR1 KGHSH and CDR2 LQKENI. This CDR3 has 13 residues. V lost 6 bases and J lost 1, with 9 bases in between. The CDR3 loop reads CASSKDRNTEAFF. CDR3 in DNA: TGTGCCAGCTCTAAGGATCGGAACACTGAAGCTTTCTTT. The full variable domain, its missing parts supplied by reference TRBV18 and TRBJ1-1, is NAGVMQNPRHLVRRRGQEARLRCSPMKGHSHVYWYRQLPEEGLKFMVYLQKENIIDESGMPKERFSAEFPKEGPSILRIQQVVRGDSAAYFCASSKDRNTEAFFGQGTRLTVV.

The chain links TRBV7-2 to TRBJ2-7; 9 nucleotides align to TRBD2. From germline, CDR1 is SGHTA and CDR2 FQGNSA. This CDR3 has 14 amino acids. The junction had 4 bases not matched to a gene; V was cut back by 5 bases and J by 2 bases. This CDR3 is CASSPTSGPYEQYF. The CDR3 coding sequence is TGTGCCAGCAGCCCGACTAGCGGTCCCTACGAGCAGTACTTC.

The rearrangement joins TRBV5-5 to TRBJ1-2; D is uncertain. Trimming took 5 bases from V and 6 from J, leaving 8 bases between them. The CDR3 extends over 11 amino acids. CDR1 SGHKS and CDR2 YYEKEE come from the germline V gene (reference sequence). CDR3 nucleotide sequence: TGTGCCAGCAGAGGAGGGCATGGCTACACCTTC. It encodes CASRGGHGYTF.

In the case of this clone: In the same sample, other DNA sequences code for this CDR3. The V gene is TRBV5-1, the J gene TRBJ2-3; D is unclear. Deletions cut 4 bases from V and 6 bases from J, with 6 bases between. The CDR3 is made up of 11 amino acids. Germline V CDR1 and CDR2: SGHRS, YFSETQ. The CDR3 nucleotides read TGCGCCAGCAGCCTCGGGGATACGCAGTATTTT. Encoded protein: CASSLGDTQYF.

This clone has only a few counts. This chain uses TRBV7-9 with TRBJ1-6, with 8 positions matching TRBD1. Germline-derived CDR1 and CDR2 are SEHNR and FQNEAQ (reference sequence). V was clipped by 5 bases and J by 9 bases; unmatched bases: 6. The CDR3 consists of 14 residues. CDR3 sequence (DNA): TGTGCCAGCAGCCTCGGACAGGGAAGTTCACCCCTCCACTTT. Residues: CASSLGQGSSPLHF.

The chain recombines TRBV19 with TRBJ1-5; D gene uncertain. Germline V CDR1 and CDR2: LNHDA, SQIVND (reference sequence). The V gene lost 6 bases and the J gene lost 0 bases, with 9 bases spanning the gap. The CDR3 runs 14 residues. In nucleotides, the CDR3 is TGTGCCAGTAGCGAAGGTCGTAGCAATCAGCCCCAGCATTTT. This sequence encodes CASSEGRSNQPQHF. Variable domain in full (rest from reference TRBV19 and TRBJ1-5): DGGITQSPKYLFRKEGQNVTLSCEQNLNHDAMYWYRQDPGQGLRLIYYSQIVNDFQKGDIAEGYSVSREKKESFPLTVTSAQKNPTAFYLCASSEGRSNQPQHFGDGTRLSIL.

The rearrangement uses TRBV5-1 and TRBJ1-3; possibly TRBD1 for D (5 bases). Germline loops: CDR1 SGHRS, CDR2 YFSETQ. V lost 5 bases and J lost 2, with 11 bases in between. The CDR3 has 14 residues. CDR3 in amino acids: CASRGGAPGNTIYF. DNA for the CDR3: TGCGCCAGCAGAGGAGGGGCGCCTGGAAACACCATATATTTT. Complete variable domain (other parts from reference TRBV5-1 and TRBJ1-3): KAGVTQTPRYLIKTRGQQVTLSCSPISGHRSVSWYQQTPGQGLQFLFEYFSETQRNKGNFPGRFSGRQFSNSRSEMNVSTLELGDSALYLCASRGGAPGNTIYFGEGSWLTVV.

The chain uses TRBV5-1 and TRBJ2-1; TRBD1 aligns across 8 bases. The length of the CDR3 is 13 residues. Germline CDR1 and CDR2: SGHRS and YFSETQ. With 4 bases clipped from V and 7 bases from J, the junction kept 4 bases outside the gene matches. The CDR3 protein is CASSPDRENEQFF. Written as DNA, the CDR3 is TGCGCCAGCAGCCCGGACAGGGAAAATGAGCAGTTCTTC.

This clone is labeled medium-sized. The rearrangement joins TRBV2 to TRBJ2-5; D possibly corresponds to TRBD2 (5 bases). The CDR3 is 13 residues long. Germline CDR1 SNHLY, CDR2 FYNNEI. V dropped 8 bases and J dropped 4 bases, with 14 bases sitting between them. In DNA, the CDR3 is TGTGCCAGCGAGGGTCCCGGGATAGAGACCCAGTACTTC. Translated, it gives CASEGPGIETQYF.